The entry below describes one T cell receptor beta chain. Antigen unknown. This CDR3 comprises 14 residues. V was shortened by 6 bases and J by 6 bases, with 15 bases between the two germline ends. Germline V CDR1 and CDR2: KGHSH, LQKENI. Following extraction, RNA underwent reverse transcription to cDNA, which served as the sequencing template. The method was immunoSEQ multiplex PCR; TCRdb's version includes in-frame clones alone and lacks a portion of them. The sample yields about 190,000 clones, approximately 59% seen once. These data are taken from a study of CD8+ T cells in alopecia areata. Study context: Patients in the treated group were given tofacitinib by mouth, 5 to 10 mg twice a day. Tofacitinib exposure lasted 6 to 18 months, followed by 6 months off drug. Whole-study results and caveats: Sequenced scalp T cells also include alphabeta T cells resident in normal skin.

Alopecia areata patients gave lesional scalp punch biopsies and peripheral blood samples. Specimen: CD4+ T cells sorted from blood, collected at week 0. This TCR derives from a human donor with alopecia areata. The V call is TRBV18, the J call TRBJ2-1; weak D call: TRBD2 (5 bases). CDR3 sequence (DNA): TGTGCCAGCTCCCCTAGAGCGGCAAGCAATGAGCAGTTCTTC. Protein sequence: CASSPRAASNEQFF. The variable domain in full, with the rest retrieved from reference TRBV18 and TRBJ2-1, is NAGVMQNPRHLVRRRGQEARLRCSPMKGHSHVYWYRQLPEEGLKFMVYLQKENIIDESGMPKERFSAEFPKEGPSILRIQQVVRGDSAAYFCASSPRAASNEQFFGPGTRLTVL.